This T cell receptor (beta chain) comes out of a study of T-cell reconstitution after alpha-beta-depleted transplantation in children. This sample's TCRbeta library carried unique molecular identifier barcodes. TCRdb itself ran the PCR reads through MiXCR, one entry per CDR3 protein. The sample lists some 530,000 distinct CDR3 sequences, under 15% seen once, with around 6.1% in the top ten. This CDR3 spans 15 amino acids. V shed 0 bases and J shed 1 base, with 9 bases lying between them. Germline loops: CDR1 LGHNA, CDR2 YSLEER. The chain links TRBV4-3 to TRBJ1-2, with no clear D. The receptor's source is a human donor who donated a stem cell graft to a child with combined immunodeficiency. Sequencing used PBMCs from the stem cell graft donor, obtained from the stem cell graft. CDR3 in DNA: TGCGCCAGCAGCCAAGATGCGGGGTTTAACTATGGCTACACCTTC. It encodes CASSQDAGFNYGYTF.